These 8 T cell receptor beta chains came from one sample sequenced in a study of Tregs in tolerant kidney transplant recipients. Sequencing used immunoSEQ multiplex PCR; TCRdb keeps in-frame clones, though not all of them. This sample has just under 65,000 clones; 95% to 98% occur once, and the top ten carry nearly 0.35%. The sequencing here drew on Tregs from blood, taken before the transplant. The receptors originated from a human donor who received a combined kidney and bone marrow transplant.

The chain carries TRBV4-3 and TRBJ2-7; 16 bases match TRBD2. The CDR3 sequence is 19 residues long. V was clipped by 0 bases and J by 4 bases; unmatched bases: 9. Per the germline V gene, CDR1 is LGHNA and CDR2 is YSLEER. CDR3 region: CASSQDLIMGLAGGYEQYF. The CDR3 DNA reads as TGCGCCAGCAGCCAAGATCTTATTATGGGACTAGCGGGAGGGTACGAGCAGTACTTC.

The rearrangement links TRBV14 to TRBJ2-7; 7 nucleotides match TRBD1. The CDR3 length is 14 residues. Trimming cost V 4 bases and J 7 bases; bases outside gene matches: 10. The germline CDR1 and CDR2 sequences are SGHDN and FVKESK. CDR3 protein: CASSRRDRAAEQYF. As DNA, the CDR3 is TGTGCCAGCAGCCGCCGAGACAGGGCGGCGGAGCAGTACTTC.

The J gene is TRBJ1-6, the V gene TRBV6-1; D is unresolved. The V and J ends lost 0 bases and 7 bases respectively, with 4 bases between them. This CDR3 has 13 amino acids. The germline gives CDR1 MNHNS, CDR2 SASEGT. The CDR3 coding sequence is TGTGCCAGCAGTGAAGCTTTAAATTCACCCCTCCACTTT. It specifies CASSEALNSPLHF.

The CDR3 spells CASSKVSRKQFF. CDR3 DNA: TGTGCCAGCAGCAAAGTTTCGCGAAAGCAGTTCTTC. The chain employs TRBV21-1 and TRBJ2-1; TRBD2, the table's D call, lacks a check against the DNA. TRBV21-1 is flagged as a pseudogene. This CDR3 region has 12 residues.

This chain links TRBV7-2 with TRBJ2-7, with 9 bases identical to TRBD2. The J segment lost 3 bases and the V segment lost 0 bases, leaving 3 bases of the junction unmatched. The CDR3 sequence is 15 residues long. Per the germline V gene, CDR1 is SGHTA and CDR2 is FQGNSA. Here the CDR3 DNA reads TGTGCCAGCAGCTTAGCTAGCGGGGGAATCTACGAGCAGTACTTC. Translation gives CASSLASGGIYEQYF.

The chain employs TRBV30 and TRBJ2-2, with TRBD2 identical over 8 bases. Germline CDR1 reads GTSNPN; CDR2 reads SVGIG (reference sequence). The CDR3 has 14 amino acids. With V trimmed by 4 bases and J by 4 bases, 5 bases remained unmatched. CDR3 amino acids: CAWNYGGGTGELFF. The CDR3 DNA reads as TGTGCCTGGAATTACGGGGGGGGCACCGGGGAGCTGTTTTTT.

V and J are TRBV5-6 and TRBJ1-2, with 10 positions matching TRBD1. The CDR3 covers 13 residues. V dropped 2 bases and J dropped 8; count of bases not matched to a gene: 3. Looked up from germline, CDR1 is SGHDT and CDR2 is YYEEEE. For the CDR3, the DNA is TGTGCCAGCAGCTTCGGACAGGGGGGAGGCTACACCTTC. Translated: CASSFGQGGGYTF.

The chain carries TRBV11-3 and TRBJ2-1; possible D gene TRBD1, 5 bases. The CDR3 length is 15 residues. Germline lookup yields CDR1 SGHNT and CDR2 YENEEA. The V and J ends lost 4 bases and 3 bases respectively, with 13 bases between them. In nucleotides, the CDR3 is TGTGCCAGCAGCTCCCAGGGCCTAGTCTACAATGAGCAGTTCTTC. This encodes CASSSQGLVYNEQFF.